One and the same sample provided the 3 T cell receptor beta chains below, sequenced in a study of regulatory T cells in long-lasting Graves disease. Assembly of TCR beta libraries relied on iRepertoire HTBI primers together with Arm-PCR of CDR3 regions. TCRdb processed the multiplex PCR reads anew with MiXCR; each CDR3 protein has one entry. Of about 610,000 distinct CDR3 sequences in the sample, roughly 16% were seen once. The sample's time point: newly diagnosed GD, antithyroid drugs for less than 3 months. The TCR library used RNA extracted from PBMCs. This same sample was also part of a study on T cells in Graves' hyperthyroidism and ophthalmopathy.

Sequences were derived from peripheral blood mononuclear cells (PBMCs), sampled at new diagnosis, from a patient treated with antithyroid drugs. The receptor set was obtained from a man aged 18-30 years with Graves disease.

This clonotype has just a few counts. The gene calls are TRBV30 and TRBJ2-2; D might be TRBD2 (6 bases). The CDR3 has 15 residues. The germline CDR1 and CDR2 sequences are GTSNPN and SVGIG (reference sequence). The V and J ends lost 4 bases and 1 base respectively, with 13 bases between them. DNA of the CDR3: TGTGCCTGGACCAGGGACTTCTTGAACACCGGGGAGCTGTTTTTT. The encoded protein is CAWTRDFLNTGELFF.

This clonotype was observed a handful of times. V and J are TRBV27 and TRBJ2-7; TRBD1 or TRBD2 may be the D gene (5 bases each). This CDR3 has 16 amino acids. CDR1 MNHEY and CDR2 SMNVEV come from the germline V gene (reference sequence). Trimming removed 5 bases at V and 3 bases at J, with 20 bases between. Here the CDR3 reads CASSLLGTKTGYEQYF. In DNA, the CDR3 is TGTGCCAGCAGTCTCCTAGGGACCAAAACGGGCTACGAGCAGTACTTC.

This clonotype was seen a handful of times. V is TRBV4-2 and J is TRBJ2-3; D may be TRBD1 (6 bases). Germline CDR1 reads LGHNA; CDR2 reads YNFKEQ. The CDR3 runs 15 residues. V lost 4 bases and J 6 bases, leaving 17 bases between the germline ends. The CDR3 is CASSPQGSGVDTQYF. CDR3 DNA: TGTGCCAGCAGCCCTCAGGGGTCCGGGGTGGATACGCAGTATTTT.